The 2 T cell receptor beta chains listed next were all sequenced from one sample in a study of human T cells and chemical hapten exposure. TCRdb re-derived calls from the RACE reads in MiXCR, one entry per CDR3 protein. The data contain 75,000 to 90,000 distinct CDR3 sequences, over 9.5% of them seen just once; the ten biggest clones take up 3.5% to 4.5%. Sample time point: patch test 1, 2 weeks after DPC sensitization. Treatment reported: therapeutic diphenylcyclopropenone sensitization with weekly scalp DPC. The sample was whole blood, taken in connection with sensitization to the hapten diphenylcyclopropenone (DPC). All receptors come from a woman aged 55 to 70 with alopecia areata. Some clones in this sample may be carry-over from other donors' samples.

The gene calls are TRBV29-1 and TRBJ2-2, with 10 bases lining up with TRBD2. V lost 2 bases, J lost 6 bases, and 6 bases stayed unmatched. Germline V gene data show CDR1 as SQVTM and CDR2 as ANQGSEA. The CDR3 totals 15 residues. CDR3 region: CSVESSGGAAGELFF. The DNA for the CDR3 is TGCAGCGTTGAAAGCAGCGGGGGGGCCGCCGGGGAGCTGTTTTTT.

The sample holds a few counts of this clonotype. The gene calls are TRBV7-2 and TRBJ1-2; 10 bases are a match to TRBD1. This CDR3 is built from 15 residues. V was pared by 5 bases and J by 2 bases, with 5 bases of the junction left unmatched. Germline V gene data show CDR1 as SGHTA and CDR2 as FQGNSA. CDR3 region: CASSRQGASNYGYTF. The DNA for the CDR3 is TGTGCCAGCAGCCGACAGGGGGCGTCCAACTATGGCTACACCTTC. The full variable domain, its missing parts supplied by reference TRBV7-2 and TRBJ1-2, is GAGVSQSPSNKVTEKGKDVELRCDPISGHTALYWYRQSLGQGLEFLIYFQGNSAPDKSGLPSDRFSAERTGGSVSTLTIQRTQQEDSAVYLCASSRQGASNYGYTFGSGTRLTVV.